These T cell receptor beta chains were read from a single sample in a study of cytomegalovirus exposure and HLA in healthy donors. TCRdb's copy holds only in-frame clones and misses some; the assay was immunoSEQ multiplex PCR. Here the sample spans around 110,000 clones, more than 55% being singletons. Sample: PBMCs. These receptors were obtained from a man younger than 30 in good health and CMV-seronegative. CDR3s include the opening cysteine and the closing phenylalanine or tryptophan. A D gene is named only where the DNA matches it firmly. Clone size is stated in some rows and not others, as once, few, many or a class when expanded.

j_call clone_size d_call v_call cdr3_aa cdr3_nt
TRBJ2-7 once TRBD1 TRBV6-5 CASSPGQRYEQYF TGTGCCAGCAGTCCGGGACAGCGCTACGAGCAGTACTTC
TRBJ2-2 few TRBD1 TRBV10-1 CASTDRGGTGELFF TGCGCCAGCACAGACAGGGGAGGAACCGGGGAGCTGTTTTTT
TRBJ2-1 few TRBD2 TRBV5-4 CASSMGLAYNEQFF TGTGCCAGCAGCATGGGACTAGCTTACAATGAGCAGTTCTTC
TRBJ2-7 - - TRBV27 CASSFNPQGSYEQYF TGTGCCAGCAGTTTCAATCCCCAGGGGTCCTACGAGCAGTACTTC
TRBJ1-3 - TRBD1 TRBV19 CASNRGHPGNTIYF TGTGCCAGTAACAGGGGACATCCTGGAAACACCATATATTTT
TRBJ2-1 - TRBD1 TRBV11-2 CASSLEGTGRVDEQFF TGTGCCAGCAGCTTAGAGGGGACAGGGAGGGTCGATGAGCAGTTCTTC
TRBJ2-3 - - TRBV2 CASTILTDTQYF TGTGCCAGCACTATCCTCACAGATACGCAGTATTTT
TRBJ2-7 - - TRBV6-6 CASTVQEARGQYF TGTGCCAGCACCGTGCAGGAGGCCAGGGGACAGTACTTC
TRBJ1-3 - - TRBV10-3 CATQPGSGNTIYF TGTGCCACCCAGCCGGGCTCTGGAAACACCATATATTTT
TRBJ1-4 - - TRBV5-6 CASSLGNGPGNEKLFF TGTGCCAGCAGCTTGGGTAACGGGCCAGGGAATGAAAAACTGTTTTTT
TRBJ1-2 - - TRBV10-3 CAISEEIYGYTF TGTGCCATCAGTGAGGAGATCTATGGCTACACCTTC
TRBJ2-7 few TRBD2 TRBV19 CASSIMGGGNYEQYF TGTGCCAGTAGTATAATGGGCGGGGGGAACTACGAGCAGTACTTC
TRBJ2-7 - TRBD1 TRBV7-9 CASSPDRVRGEQYF TGTGCCAGCAGCCCGGACAGGGTAAGGGGCGAGCAGTACTTC
TRBJ2-2 few - TRBV7-9 CASSLGLELTGELFF TGTGCCAGCAGCCTTGGGCTCGAGTTGACCGGGGAGCTGTTTTTT
TRBJ2-5 - TRBD2 TRBV5-4 CASSQTSGRETQYF TGCGCCAGCAGCCAGACTAGCGGCAGGGAGACCCAGTACTTC
TRBJ1-2 once - TRBV2 CASSLERYGYTF TGTGCCAGCAGCTTGGAGAGATATGGCTACACCTTC
TRBJ1-1 once TRBD1 TRBV5-1 CASFGTGGTEAFF TGCGCCAGCTTCGGAACAGGGGGTACTGAAGCTTTCTTT
TRBJ2-1 - TRBD2 TRBV7-9 CAKQAAGHNEQFF TGTGCCAAACAAGCAGCGGGACACAATGAGCAGTTCTTC
TRBJ1-5 - - TRBV30 CAWRNAGGNQPQHF TGTGCCTGGAGAAACGCCGGGGGAAATCAGCCCCAGCATTTT
TRBJ2-3 - TRBD2 TRBV27 CASSPLAGGADTQYF TGTGCCAGCAGTCCCCTAGCGGGAGGTGCAGATACGCAGTATTTT
TRBJ1-5 - - TRBV6-1 CASSELNPGFQPQHF TGTGCCAGCAGTGAGTTAAACCCAGGATTTCAGCCCCAGCATTTT
TRBJ2-1 - - TRBV5-6 CASSISGYYNEQFF TGTGCCAGCAGCATTAGCGGTTACTACAATGAGCAGTTCTTC
TRBJ2-2 - - TRBV9 CASSVGGTGELFF TGTGCCAGCAGCGTCGGGGGTACCGGGGAGCTGTTTTTT
TRBJ1-5 - - TRBV27 CASKSGNQPQHF TGTGCCAGCAAGTCAGGTAATCAGCCCCAGCATTTT
TRBJ2-5 few TRBD2 TRBV19 CASSRPGGGETQYF TGTGCCAGTAGTAGACCGGGAGGTGGGGAGACCCAGTACTTC
TRBJ2-1 - - TRBV2 CASAGTSSYNEQFF TGTGCCAGCGCCGGGACAAGCTCCTACAATGAGCAGTTCTTC
TRBJ1-5 - - TRBV4-1 CAPPGRQGCQPQHF TGCGCCCCCCCTGGGCGGCAGGGTTGCCAGCCCCAGCATTTT
TRBJ1-6 - TRBD1 TRBV6-4 CASSSGQPNSPLHF TGTGCCAGCAGCTCGGGACAGCCCAATTCACCCCTCCACTTT
TRBJ2-5 - TRBD2 TRBV18 CASSPLSGTQETQYF TGTGCCAGCTCACCCCTTAGCGGGACACAAGAGACCCAGTACTTC
TRBJ1-1 few - TRBV5-5 CATGGDLNTEAFF TGTGCCACCGGAGGCGATTTGAACACTGAAGCTTTCTTT
TRBJ2-1 - - TRBV7-6 CASSLARGGEQFF TGTGCCAGCAGCTTAGCGCGTGGGGGGGAGCAGTTCTTC
TRBJ2-5 - TRBD1 TRBV2 CASRKGTGQQGWGSQYF TGTGCCAGTAGGAAGGGGACAGGGCAACAGGGCTGGGGGTCCCAGTACTTC
TRBJ2-3 - - TRBV5-4 CASSPGQFTDTQYF TGTGCCAGCAGCCCCGGACAGTTCACAGATACGCAGTATTTT
TRBJ2-7 - - TRBV27 CASSFMSGTYEQYF TGTGCCAGCAGTTTTATGTCGGGTACCTACGAGCAGTACTTC
TRBJ1-6 - TRBD1 TRBV30 CAWRQAIGTGHNSPLHF TGTGCCTGGAGACAAGCCATCGGGACAGGCCATAATTCACCCCTCCACTTT
TRBJ2-3 - - TRBV5-1 CASSLPGTDTQYF TGCGCCAGCAGCTTACCGGGGACAGATACGCAGTATTTT
TRBJ2-3 - TRBD1 TRBV7-9 CASSSVTGTGGTDTQYF TGTGCCAGCAGCTCCGTGACTGGGACAGGGGGGACAGATACGCAGTATTTT
TRBJ1-1 - - TRBV7-8 CASSSPGTSFEAFF TGTGCCAGCAGCTCGCCCGGGACAAGCTTTGAAGCTTTCTTT
TRBJ1-5 - - TRBV30 CAWSQQVNQPQHF TGTGCCTGGAGTCAACAGGTTAATCAGCCCCAGCATTTT
TRBJ2-1 - TRBD2 TRBV5-1 CASSLGLAGVGGNEQFF TGCGCCAGCAGCTTAGGACTAGCGGGAGTCGGCGGCAATGAGCAGTTCTTC
TRBJ1-1 few - TRBV2 CASLAANTEAFF TGTGCCAGCCTGGCGGCAAACACTGAAGCTTTCTTT
TRBJ1-3 - TRBD1 TRBV19 CTSSIGGGNSGNTIYF TGTACCAGTAGTATAGGGGGCGGAAACTCTGGAAACACCATATATTTT
TRBJ2-7 - TRBD1 TRBV5-6 CASSSSGTGAYEQYF TGTGCCAGCAGCTCATCCGGGACAGGGGCCTACGAGCAGTACTTC
TRBJ2-5 - TRBD1 TRBV2 CASRNTGTGPETQYF TGTGCCAGCAGGAATACCGGGACAGGACCCGAGACCCAGTACTTC
TRBJ2-3 - - TRBV6-5 CASSLGGLTDTQYF TGTGCCAGCAGCTTGGGAGGACTCACAGATACGCAGTATTTT
TRBJ2-1 few - TRBV27 CASSSRPGEAGSYNEQFF TGTGCCAGCAGTTCCAGACCGGGAGAGGCCGGTTCCTACAATGAGCAGTTCTTC
TRBJ1-5 - - TRBV7-9 CASSLAGGAVNQPQHF TGTGCCAGCAGCTTAGCCGGCGGGGCGGTAAATCAGCCCCAGCATTTT